A single sample is the source of the 10 T cell receptor beta chains below, sequenced in a study of cytomegalovirus exposure and HLA in healthy donors. Use of 60 Vbeta and 13 Jbeta primers characterized the PCR. Sequencing was performed with immunoSEQ multiplex PCR; in TCRdb, only in-frame clones are kept and a portion is missing. The sample carries about 180,000 clones, 70% to 85% recorded once. Sequenced sample: PBMCs. These receptors were collected from a woman in her sixties or seventies in good health and CMV-seropositive.

This clone was recorded only once. The chain recombines TRBV30 with TRBJ1-1; 8 nucleotides line up with TRBD1. Trimming took 3 bases from V and 4 from J; bases not matched to a gene: 10. Germline lookup yields CDR1 GTSNPN and CDR2 SVGIG (reference sequence). The CDR3 contains 15 residues. CDR3 DNA sequence: TGTGCCTGGAGGGTAGGTGGGACAGGTGGCACTGAAGCTTTCTTT. Protein product: CAWRVGGTGGTEAFF.

The rearrangement links TRBV27 to TRBJ2-2; 11 nucleotides line up with TRBD2. CDR1 and CDR2 from the germline V gene are MNHEY and SMNVEV (reference sequence). The CDR3 extends over 14 amino acids. Unmatched junction bases numbered 4, after V lost 9 bases and J lost 4 bases. The CDR3 bases are TGTGCCAGTAGCGGGAGGGCCGTCACCGGGGAGCTGTTTTTT. It translates to CASSGRAVTGELFF.

This chain joins TRBV6-1 and TRBJ2-2; possible D gene TRBD1, 6 bases. V was trimmed by 5 bases and J by 0 bases, leaving 7 bases between them. This CDR3 has 14 residues. The V gene's germline CDR1 is MNHNS and CDR2 SASEGT. CDR3 in DNA: TGTGCCAGCAGTCACAGGGCGAACACCGGGGAGCTGTTTTTT. Translating gives CASSHRANTGELFF.

This chain joins TRBV7-2 and TRBJ2-7; 8 bases align to TRBD2. The CDR3 sequence is 15 residues long. Germline CDR1 reads SGHTA; CDR2 reads FQGNSA. V lost 0 bases, J lost 4 bases, and 5 bases stayed unmatched. The CDR3 DNA follows: TGTGCCAGCAGCTTAGCGGGCGGGAGGCTATACGAGCAGTACTTC. Translating gives CASSLAGGRLYEQYF.

The CDR3 nucleotides are TGTGCCAGCAGTGAAACCGGGACAGGGGGAGGTTATGGCAGTCAGCCCCAGCATTTT. Translated: CASSETGTGGGYGSQPQHF. This chain links TRBV2 with TRBJ1-5, with 11 bases lining up with TRBD1. V shed 2 bases, J shed 6 bases, and the junction held 15 bases outside the gene matches. Germline assignment: CDR1 SNHLY and CDR2 FYNNEI. The CDR3 consists of 19 residues.

The rearrangement joins TRBV27 to TRBJ1-3; D is perhaps TRBD1 (5 bases). Germline V CDR1 and CDR2: MNHEY, SMNVEV (reference sequence). Between the trimmed V and J ends, which lost 5 bases and 1 base, there was a span of 12 bases. The CDR3 has 15 residues. CDR3 nucleotides: TGTGCCAGCAGTCTCCTGACAGCGTCTGGAAACACCATATATTTT. Translation: CASSLLTASGNTIYF.

This chain links TRBV6-4 with TRBJ1-1, with D hard to call. This CDR3 is built from 14 residues. The ends were cut back, 2 bases at V and 5 bases at J, with 12 bases in the middle. Germline V gene sequence: CDR1 MRHNA, CDR2 SNTAGT. CDR3 region: CASSDTNFGTEAFF. Written as DNA, the CDR3 is TGTGCCAGCAGTGACACAAACTTCGGGACTGAAGCTTTCTTT.

This sequence joins TRBV6-5 and TRBJ2-2; the D gene is possibly TRBD1 (5 bases). V gave up 2 bases and J gave up 5 bases, with 12 bases separating them. Germline CDR1 and CDR2: MNHEY and SVGAGI. This CDR3 spans 15 amino acids. In DNA, the CDR3 is TGTGCCAGCAGTTACGGCGGCAGGGCTACCGGGGAGCTGTTTTTT. It specifies CASSYGGRATGELFF.

CDR3 protein: CASRIRTGPGDEQFF. CDR3 nucleotides: TGTGCCAGCCGTATCCGGACAGGCCCTGGGGATGAGCAGTTCTTC. The chain couples TRBV18 to TRBJ2-1, with 7 nucleotides matching TRBD1. CDR1 and CDR2 from the germline V gene are KGHSH and LQKENI. The V gene end was trimmed by 8 bases and the J gene end by 8 bases; junction bases not matched to a gene: 15. This CDR3 region has 15 residues.

The genes are TRBV7-6 and TRBJ1-1; D is undetermined. The CDR3 spans 14 residues. In germline, CDR1 is SGHVS, CDR2 FNYEAQ. The V end was cut by 1 base, the J end by 1 base, with 7 bases between. The CDR3, as DNA: TGTGCCAGCAGCTTAGGGGAGGCGAACACTGAAGCTTTCTTT. Its translation: CASSLGEANTEAFF.